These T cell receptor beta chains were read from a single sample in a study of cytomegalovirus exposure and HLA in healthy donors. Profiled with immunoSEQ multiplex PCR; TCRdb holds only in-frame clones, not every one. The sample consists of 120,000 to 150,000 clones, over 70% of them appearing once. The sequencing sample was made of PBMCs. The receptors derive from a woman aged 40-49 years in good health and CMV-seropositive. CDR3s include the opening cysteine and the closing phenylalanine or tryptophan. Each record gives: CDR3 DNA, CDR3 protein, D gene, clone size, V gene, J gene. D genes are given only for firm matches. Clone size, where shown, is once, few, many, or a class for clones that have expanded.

CDR3 DNA: TGTGCCAGCAGCTTAGCAGCGGGACAATCGAACACTGAAGCTTTCTTT
CDR3 protein: CASSLAAGQSNTEAFF
D gene: .
clone size: .
V gene: TRBV7-6
J gene: TRBJ1-1

CDR3 DNA: TGTGCCAGCAGTTTCCGGGGACAGGGGGGCAATCAGCCCCAGCATTTT
CDR3 protein: CASSFRGQGGNQPQHF
D gene: TRBD1
clone size: .
V gene: TRBV27
J gene: TRBJ1-5

CDR3 DNA: TGCGCCAGCAGCCACAGATTCGGACAGGCGGGAGAGACCCAGTACTTC
CDR3 protein: CASSHRFGQAGETQYF
D gene: TRBD1
clone size: few
V gene: TRBV4-1
J gene: TRBJ2-5

CDR3 DNA: TGTGCCAGCAAAGCTTCGGTGGACTATGGCTACACCTTC
CDR3 protein: CASKASVDYGYTF
D gene: .
clone size: .
V gene: TRBV5-4
J gene: TRBJ1-2

CDR3 DNA: TGTGCCAAGGGACAGGGCGCTTATGGCTACACCTTC
CDR3 protein: CAKGQGAYGYTF
D gene: TRBD1
clone size: .
V gene: TRBV28
J gene: TRBJ1-2

CDR3 DNA: TGCGCCAGCAGCCACAGTATGGCGAACACTGAAGCTTTCTTT
CDR3 protein: CASSHSMANTEAFF
D gene: .
clone size: .
V gene: TRBV4-1
J gene: TRBJ1-1

CDR3 DNA: TGTGCCAGCAGTCAGACAGGGCCAGAGACCCAGTACTTC
CDR3 protein: CASSQTGPETQYF
D gene: TRBD1
clone size: .
V gene: TRBV6-6
J gene: TRBJ2-5

CDR3 DNA: TGTGCCAGCAGTCTCCCTAGACAGGGCGAAGCTTTCTTT
CDR3 protein: CASSLPRQGEAFF
D gene: TRBD1
clone size: .
V gene: TRBV28
J gene: TRBJ1-1

CDR3 DNA: TGTGCCAGCAGGACAGCCCACGGACAACTCGCTAACTATGGCTACACCTTC
CDR3 protein: CASRTAHGQLANYGYTF
D gene: .
clone size: .
V gene: TRBV28
J gene: TRBJ1-2

CDR3 DNA: TGCGCCAGCAGCCCGGGGACAGGGGGTTATGGAAACACCATATATTTT
CDR3 protein: CASSPGTGGYGNTIYF
D gene: TRBD1
clone size: .
V gene: TRBV5-1
J gene: TRBJ1-3

CDR3 DNA: TGTGCCAGTAGTATAGCGGGGGGGACACCAACCGGAGCCAAAAACATTCAGTACTTC
CDR3 protein: CASSIAGGTPTGAKNIQYF
D gene: TRBD2
clone size: .
V gene: TRBV19
J gene: TRBJ2-4

CDR3 DNA: TGCGCCAGCAGTGAGTCACAGGTCCAACATTTT
CDR3 protein: CASSESQVQHF
D gene: .
clone size: .
V gene: TRBV10-2
J gene: TRBJ1-5

CDR3 DNA: TGTGCCAGCAGCATCCGGGACAGGAGGTTCTCCGAGCAGTACTTC
CDR3 protein: CASSIRDRRFSEQYF
D gene: TRBD1
clone size: .
V gene: TRBV13
J gene: TRBJ2-7

CDR3 DNA: TGTGCCAGCAGCTTACCGGGTAGCCCAGATACTAATGAAAAACTGTTTTTT
CDR3 protein: CASSLPGSPDTNEKLFF
D gene: .
clone size: .
V gene: TRBV7-9
J gene: TRBJ1-4

CDR3 DNA: TGTGCCAGCTCCCCATACTCTGGAAACACCATATATTTT
CDR3 protein: CASSPYSGNTIYF
D gene: .
clone size: once
V gene: TRBV18
J gene: TRBJ1-3

CDR3 DNA: TGTGCCAGCAGGGGAACAGGGCAGCCCCAGCATTTT
CDR3 protein: CASRGTGQPQHF
D gene: .
clone size: .
V gene: TRBV6-5
J gene: TRBJ1-5

CDR3 DNA: TGTGCCAGCACATCCAACTATGGCTACACCTTC
CDR3 protein: CASTSNYGYTF
D gene: .
clone size: .
V gene: TRBV28
J gene: TRBJ1-2

CDR3 DNA: TGTGCCAGCAGCTTCTTTGGCCCAAGCTCTGGAAACACCATATATTTT
CDR3 protein: CASSFFGPSSGNTIYF
D gene: .
clone size: .
V gene: TRBV5-6
J gene: TRBJ1-3

CDR3 DNA: TGCGCCAGCAGCCAAATCTTAAACACTGAAGCTTTCTTT
CDR3 protein: CASSQILNTEAFF
D gene: .
clone size: .
V gene: TRBV4-1
J gene: TRBJ1-1

CDR3 DNA: TGTGCCAGCAGCCGCATTATTTCTAGCGGGGTCATGGAGCAGTACTTC
CDR3 protein: CASSRIISSGVMEQYF
D gene: TRBD2
clone size: .
V gene: TRBV11-2
J gene: TRBJ2-7

CDR3 DNA: TGCGCCAGCAGCCAAGGAAGAGGTGTAGCGGGGGGGGCATGGAATGAGCAGTTCTTC
CDR3 protein: CASSQGRGVAGGAWNEQFF
D gene: TRBD2
clone size: .
V gene: TRBV4-1
J gene: TRBJ2-1

CDR3 DNA: TGTGCCACCAGCAGGGCGGACAGGGCCACTGAAGCTTTCTTT
CDR3 protein: CATSRADRATEAFF
D gene: TRBD1
clone size: few
V gene: TRBV15
J gene: TRBJ1-1

CDR3 DNA: TGTGCCAGCAGTGAATCCGGGACATTTACCCCCTACGAGCAGTACTTC
CDR3 protein: CASSESGTFTPYEQYF
D gene: .
clone size: .
V gene: TRBV6-1
J gene: TRBJ2-7

CDR3 DNA: TGCGCCAGCAGCTCGACAGGGGCTTCTAGCACAGATACGCAGTATTTT
CDR3 protein: CASSSTGASSTDTQYF
D gene: TRBD1
clone size: .
V gene: TRBV5-1
J gene: TRBJ2-3

CDR3 DNA: TGCGCCAGCAGTGGGGCCGGGAAAGAAGAGACCCAGTACTTC
CDR3 protein: CASSGAGKEETQYF
D gene: .
clone size: .
V gene: TRBV10-1
J gene: TRBJ2-5

CDR3 DNA: TGTGCCAGCAGTGAAGCTGTCGGACTGTACAATGAGCAGTTCTTC
CDR3 protein: CASSEAVGLYNEQFF
D gene: .
clone size: .
V gene: TRBV6-1
J gene: TRBJ2-1

CDR3 DNA: TGTGCCAGCAGCTGGCGGGGGAAAGGGTCAGATACGCAGTATTTT
CDR3 protein: CASSWRGKGSDTQYF
D gene: TRBD2
clone size: .
V gene: TRBV5-4
J gene: TRBJ2-3

CDR3 DNA: TGTGCCAGCAGTGCCTGGACTTCGAACACTGAAGCTTTCTTT
CDR3 protein: CASSAWTSNTEAFF
D gene: .
clone size: few
V gene: TRBV6-1
J gene: TRBJ1-1

CDR3 DNA: TGTGCCAGCAGCGCCCAGGCAAACACTGAAGCTTTCTTT
CDR3 protein: CASSAQANTEAFF
D gene: .
clone size: .
V gene: TRBV11-2
J gene: TRBJ1-1

CDR3 DNA: TGTGCCAGCAGCCAAGAGAAGGGGGCTTCCTACGAGCAGTACTTC
CDR3 protein: CASSQEKGASYEQYF
D gene: TRBD1
clone size: .
V gene: TRBV4-2
J gene: TRBJ2-7

CDR3 DNA: TGTGCCACCAGCACAGACCGGACAGCCTATGGCTACATCTTC
CDR3 protein: CATSTDRTAYGYIF
D gene: .
clone size: .
V gene: TRBV15
J gene: TRBJ1-2

CDR3 DNA: TGTGCCAGCAGTGAAGCGGGGACAGGCGCCAATGAGCAGTTCTTC
CDR3 protein: CASSEAGTGANEQFF
D gene: TRBD1
clone size: .
V gene: TRBV6-1
J gene: TRBJ2-1

CDR3 DNA: TGCGCCAGCAGCTTCGGGACAGGGGGCTCCTATGGCTACACCTTC
CDR3 protein: CASSFGTGGSYGYTF
D gene: TRBD1
clone size: .
V gene: TRBV5-1
J gene: TRBJ1-2

CDR3 DNA: TGTGCCAGCACCCAGGGCTTAGGAACTGAAGCTTTCTTT
CDR3 protein: CASTQGLGTEAFF
D gene: .
clone size: few
V gene: TRBV6-5
J gene: TRBJ1-1

CDR3 DNA: TGTGCCAGCAGCTTGGCAGGGGGTGGTGGCTACACCTTC
CDR3 protein: CASSLAGGGGYTF
D gene: TRBD1
clone size: .
V gene: TRBV5-4
J gene: TRBJ1-2

CDR3 DNA: TGTGCCAGCAGCCAAGACTATTTGGGCGGGGGCCTAGCCAAAAACATTCAGTACTTC
CDR3 protein: CASSQDYLGGGLAKNIQYF
D gene: .
clone size: .
V gene: TRBV4-2
J gene: TRBJ2-4

CDR3 DNA: TGTGCCAGCAGCTTATTTGGGGGAGGTGCTTTCTTT
CDR3 protein: CASSLFGGGAFF
D gene: .
clone size: .
V gene: TRBV7-2
J gene: TRBJ1-1

CDR3 DNA: TGTGCCAGCAGCTTACCGGGACTAGCGGTGACCGGGGAGCTGTTTTTT
CDR3 protein: CASSLPGLAVTGELFF
D gene: TRBD2
clone size: .
V gene: TRBV7-9
J gene: TRBJ2-2

CDR3 DNA: TGCGCCAGCAGCCGGATAGCGGGGGATCCCTACGAGCAGTACTTC
CDR3 protein: CASSRIAGDPYEQYF
D gene: TRBD2
clone size: .
V gene: TRBV4-1
J gene: TRBJ2-7

CDR3 DNA: TGTGCCAGCAGTGAGGATACAGGGAATTATGGCTACACCTTC
CDR3 protein: CASSEDTGNYGYTF
D gene: .
clone size: .
V gene: TRBV2
J gene: TRBJ1-2

CDR3 DNA: TGTGCCAGCAGTTCCGGGACAGGGACAACTAATGAAAAACTGTTTTTT
CDR3 protein: CASSSGTGTTNEKLFF
D gene: TRBD1
clone size: .
V gene: TRBV28
J gene: TRBJ1-4

CDR3 DNA: TGTGCCAGCAGCTTGAGGAGGTTGTACCAAGAGACCCAGTACTTC
CDR3 protein: CASSLRRLYQETQYF
D gene: .
clone size: .
V gene: TRBV5-6
J gene: TRBJ2-5

CDR3 DNA: TGTGCCAGCAGCGTTGAGGGGGGGCCCTTGAGCACCGGGGAGCTGTTTTTT
CDR3 protein: CASSVEGGPLSTGELFF
D gene: .
clone size: .
V gene: TRBV9
J gene: TRBJ2-2

CDR3 DNA: TGCGCCAGCAGCTTCTCTCGCACCGGGGAGCTGTTTTTT
CDR3 protein: CASSFSRTGELFF
D gene: .
clone size: .
V gene: TRBV5-1
J gene: TRBJ2-2

CDR3 DNA: TGTGCCAGCAATCTACAGGGGGACGGAACTGAAGCTTTCTTT
CDR3 protein: CASNLQGDGTEAFF
D gene: TRBD1
clone size: .
V gene: TRBV2
J gene: TRBJ1-1

CDR3 DNA: TGTGCCAGCAGCCCAGAACATCCTGACAGCTACGAGCAGTACTTC
CDR3 protein: CASSPEHPDSYEQYF
D gene: .
clone size: .
V gene: TRBV6-5
J gene: TRBJ2-7

CDR3 DNA: TGTGCCAGTAGTACCATGACAGGGGTAAGCAATCAGCCCCAGCATTTT
CDR3 protein: CASSTMTGVSNQPQHF
D gene: TRBD1
clone size: .
V gene: TRBV19
J gene: TRBJ1-5

CDR3 DNA: TGCGCCAGCAGCCCAGGGGGCGCGGGGCTTCAGCTTTTCTTT
CDR3 protein: CASSPGGAGLQLFF
D gene: TRBD1
clone size: few
V gene: TRBV5-1
J gene: TRBJ1-1

CDR3 DNA: TGTGCCAGCAGCTTAGTCGGGGGGCCCGACAATGAGCAGTTCTTC
CDR3 protein: CASSLVGGPDNEQFF
D gene: .
clone size: .
V gene: TRBV11-2
J gene: TRBJ2-1

CDR3 DNA: TGTGCCAGCTGTAGCGGGGGGGCAAATACCGGGGAGCTGTTTTTT
CDR3 protein: CASCSGGANTGELFF
D gene: TRBD2
clone size: .
V gene: TRBV6-1
J gene: TRBJ2-2

CDR3 DNA: TGCAGCGTTGAAGATCAGGCGGGGTGGGGGGGCTACACCTTC
CDR3 protein: CSVEDQAGWGGYTF
D gene: .
clone size: .
V gene: TRBV29-1
J gene: TRBJ1-2